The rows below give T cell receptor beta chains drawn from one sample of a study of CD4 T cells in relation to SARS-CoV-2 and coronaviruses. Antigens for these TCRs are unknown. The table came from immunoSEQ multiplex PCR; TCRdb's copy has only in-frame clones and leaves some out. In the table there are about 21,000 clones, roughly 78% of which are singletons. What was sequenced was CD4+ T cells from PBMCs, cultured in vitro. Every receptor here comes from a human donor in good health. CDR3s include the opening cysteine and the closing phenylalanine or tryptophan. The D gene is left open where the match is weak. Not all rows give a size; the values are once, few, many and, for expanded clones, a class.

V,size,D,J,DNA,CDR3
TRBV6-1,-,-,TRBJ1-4,TGTGCCAGCAGTGAGGTTCGGCTTAATGAAAAACTGTTTTTT,CASSEVRLNEKLFF
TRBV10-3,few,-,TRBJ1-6,TGTGCCATCAGTGAATCCCCCAAATCACCCCTCCACTTT,CAISESPKSPLHF
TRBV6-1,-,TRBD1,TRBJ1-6,TGTGCCAGCAGTGAAGTACAAACAGGGGTTCTGGATTCACCCCTCCACTTT,CASSEVQTGVLDSPLHF
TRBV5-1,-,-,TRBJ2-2,TGCGCCAGCAGCCGGACAGTGAACACCGGGGAGCTGTTTTTT,CASSRTVNTGELFF
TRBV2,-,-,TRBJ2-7,TGTGCCAGCAGATCGGGCCACGAGCAGTACTTC,CASRSGHEQYF
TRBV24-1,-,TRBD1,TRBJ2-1,TGTGCCACGGAAGGACAGGGTTCCTACAATGAGCAGTTCTTC,CATEGQGSYNEQFF
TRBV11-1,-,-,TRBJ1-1,TGTGCCAGCAGCTTAGTTCATGGTACGAACACTGAAGCTTTCTTT,CASSLVHGTNTEAFF
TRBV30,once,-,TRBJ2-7,TGTGCCTGGAGTGTAACGGAAACCTACTACGAGCAGTACTTC,CAWSVTETYYEQYF
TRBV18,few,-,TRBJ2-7,TGTGCCAGCTCACCACGGAGTAACTCCTACGAGCAGTACTTC,CASSPRSNSYEQYF
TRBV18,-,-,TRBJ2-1,TGTGCCAGCTCACCATCGGAAGGGACTTACAATGAGCAGTTCTTC,CASSPSEGTYNEQFF
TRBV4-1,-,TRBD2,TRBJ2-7,TGCGCCAGCAGCCCGAGACTAGCGGGGAACTACGAGCAGTACTTC,CASSPRLAGNYEQYF